Each of the 20 T cell receptor beta chains below was sequenced from the same sample in a study of T cell changes during pregnancy in multiple sclerosis. This table comes from immunoSEQ multiplex PCR, and its TCRdb copy is limited to in-frame clones, with some not included. The data hold approximately 90,000 clones, with roughly 91% observed a single time. This specimen consisted of peripheral blood, obtained after pregnancy. The receptors were gathered from a female donor in good health, enrolled as a control in a pregnancy study.

The V gene is TRBV15, the J gene TRBJ1-2, with D perhaps matching TRBD1 (6 bases). With 0 bases removed from V and 5 bases from J, the gap between germline ends came to 16 bases. The CDR3 has 16 residues. From germline, CDR1 is LNHNV and CDR2 YYDKDF (reference sequence). The DNA for the CDR3 is TGTGCCACCAGCAGAGATGGGGGGGCGCGAATGTATGGCTACACCTTC. It yields the protein CATSRDGGARMYGYTF. Supplemented by reference TRBV15 and TRBJ1-2, the full variable domain reads DAMVIQNPRYQVTQFGKPVTLSCSQTLNHNVMYWYQQKSSQAPKLLFHYYDKDFNNEADTPDNFQSRRPNTSFCFLDIRSPGLGDTAMYLCATSRDGGARMYGYTFGSGTRLTVV.

The rearrangement uses TRBV5-1 and TRBJ2-2; 7 bases match TRBD2. Germline V gives CDR1 SGHRS, CDR2 YFSETQ. Unmatched junction bases numbered 9, after V lost 0 bases and J lost 7 bases. The CDR3 spans 16 residues. CDR3 region: CASSLAAGESGGELFF. In DNA form, the CDR3 reads TGCGCCAGCAGCTTGGCTGCGGGGGAGTCCGGCGGGGAGCTGTTTTTT.

The sample holds one count of this clone. This rearrangement joins TRBV6-5 to TRBJ1-4; D is possibly TRBD1 (5 bases). The germline CDR1 and CDR2 sequences are MNHEY and SVGAGI. This CDR3 is 14 amino acids long. V was trimmed by 5 bases and J by 7 bases, leaving 14 bases between them. This CDR3 is CASSIDYGGEKLFF. The CDR3 bases are TGTGCCAGCAGTATCGACTACGGGGGTGAAAAACTGTTTTTT.

The sample holds a few counts of this clone. The V gene is TRBV9, the J gene TRBJ1-1, with D uncertain. CDR3 size: 14 residues. The V and J ends lost 0 bases and 0 bases respectively, with 6 bases between them. Germline lookup yields CDR1 SGDLS and CDR2 YYNGEE. The CDR3 region is CASSVGALNTEAFF. The CDR3 DNA is TGTGCCAGCAGCGTAGGGGCCCTGAACACTGAAGCTTTCTTT.

This chain connects TRBV6-5 to TRBJ2-7; maybe TRBD2 (5 bases). Germline CDR1 and CDR2: MNHEY and SVGAGI. The ends were cut back, 8 bases at V and 4 bases at J, with 15 bases in the middle. The CDR3 totals 13 residues. DNA of the CDR3: TGTGCCAGCGGAGGCCCTCCGACATACGAGCAGTACTTC. It specifies CASGGPPTYEQYF.

Remarks on this clone: Given a much more abundant clone one base away, this may be a read error. The rearrangement links TRBV9 to TRBJ2-1, with TRBD1 as a possible D gene (5 bases). Germline V gene lookup returns CDR1 SGDLS and CDR2 YYNGEE. V lost 10 bases, J lost 12 bases, and 26 bases lay in between. This CDR3 has 14 amino acids. The CDR3 is CASQGYHLGGGQFF. CDR3 bases: TGTGCCTCCCAGGGTTACCACCTTGGCGGTGGGCAGTTCTTC.

In this sample, this clone turned up many times. The chain uses TRBV9 and TRBJ2-1; tentative D call: TRBD1 (5 bases). V was pared by 10 bases and J by 9 bases, with 23 bases between. CDR1 is SGDLS, CDR2 YYNGEE, per germline. The CDR3 loop spans 14 amino acids. The CDR3 DNA sequence: TGTGCCTCCCAGGGTTACCACCTTGGCGGTGAGCAGTTCTTC. Protein product: CASQGYHLGGEQFF.

This clone has more than one count but fewer than ten. The chain is built from TRBV7-9 and TRBJ1-4; tentatively, D is TRBD1 (6 bases). The germline V gene has CDR1 SEHNR and CDR2 FQNEAQ (reference sequence). The CDR3 extends over 14 amino acids. V lost 6 bases, J lost 4 bases, and 12 bases lay in between. CDR3 loop: CASSIGQLNEKLFF. For the CDR3, the DNA is TGTGCCAGCAGTATCGGACAGCTTAATGAAAAACTGTTTTTT.

The chain couples TRBV6-6 to TRBJ2-5; D might be TRBD2 (6 bases). The CDR3 covers 12 residues. V lost 11 bases and J 5 bases, leaving 15 bases between the germline ends. Looked up from germline, CDR1 is MNHNY and CDR2 is SVGAGI (reference sequence). The CDR3 sequence: CAAGPVQETQYF. CDR3 DNA sequence: TGTGCCGCGGGACCGGTTCAGGAGACCCAGTACTTC.

CDR3 bases: TGTGCCAGCTCACCATCCCTACGCGGGGGAATAAACAATGAGCAGTTCTTC. It yields the protein CASSPSLRGGINNEQFF. The chain has TRBV18 and TRBJ2-1; 7 nucleotides agree with TRBD2. Germline V CDR1 and CDR2: KGHSH, LQKENI. V lost 2 bases to trimming and J lost 5 bases; unmatched junction nucleotides: 12. The CDR3 loop spans 17 amino acids.

This chain links TRBV29-1 with TRBJ1-4; D perhaps matches TRBD1 (6 bases). The CDR3 is 14 residues long. Trimming took 8 bases from V and 7 from J, leaving 20 bases between them. Germline CDR1 and CDR2: SQVTM and ANQGSEA. The CDR3 is CSSREGVGSEKLFF. For the CDR3, the DNA is TGCAGCTCACGGGAGGGGGTCGGCAGTGAAAAACTGTTTTTT.

This chain uses TRBV11-3 with TRBJ1-1, with TRBD1 as a possible D gene (5 bases). Germline CDR1 and CDR2: SGHNT and YENEEA. The CDR3 spans 13 residues. Deletions cut 6 bases from V and 3 bases from J, with 11 bases between. CDR3 in DNA: TGTGCCAGCAGTAGGGGCTTGTACACTGAAGCTTTCTTT. Its translation: CASSRGLYTEAFF.

The rearrangement joins TRBV5-5 to TRBJ1-5; TRBD1 agrees at 7 bases. V was pared by 5 bases and J by 1 base, with 3 bases of the junction left unmatched. Germline CDR1 SGHKS, CDR2 YYEKEE (reference sequence). The CDR3 is made up of 14 amino acids. The CDR3 sequence: CASRTGISNQPQHF. The CDR3 nucleotides are TGTGCCAGCAGGACAGGGATCAGCAATCAGCCCCAGCATTTT.

This chain connects TRBV28 to TRBJ2-3; D is unclear. V lost 1 base and J 10 bases, leaving 6 bases between the germline ends. From germline, CDR1 is MDHEN and CDR2 SYDVKM. The CDR3 totals 11 residues. The CDR3 sequence: CASSLYAAQYF. The CDR3 region has the DNA TGTGCCAGCAGTTTATATGCGGCGCAGTATTTT.

This CDR3 is CASSLGGNSPLHF. CDR3 sequence (DNA): TGCGCCAGCAGCTTGGGCGGGAATTCACCCCTCCACTTT. The V call is TRBV5-1, the J call TRBJ1-6; D not resolved. CDR1 SGHRS and CDR2 YFSETQ come from the germline V gene. CDR3 size: 13 residues. V lost 0 bases, J lost 7 bases, and 5 bases lay in between.

The chain uses TRBV28 and TRBJ2-2; 8 positions match TRBD2. Unmatched junction bases numbered 9, after V lost 9 bases and J lost 3 bases. CDR3 length equals 15 residues. Germline V gene sequence: CDR1 MDHEN, CDR2 SYDVKM. The CDR3 loop reads CASTPGGHDTGELFF. The CDR3 region has the DNA TGTGCCAGTACCCCGGGGGGGCATGACACCGGGGAGCTGTTTTTT.

This clone was counted a single time. The gene calls are TRBV7-9 and TRBJ1-4, with 8 bases lining up with TRBD1. The V gene end was trimmed by 3 bases and the J gene end by 0 bases; junction bases not matched to a gene: 3. CDR1 SEHNR and CDR2 FQNEAQ come from the germline V gene (reference sequence). The CDR3 is 16 amino acids. CDR3 in DNA: TGTGCCAGCAGCTTGGGACAGGCCTCAACTAATGAAAAACTGTTTTTT. Amino acid sequence: CASSLGQASTNEKLFF.

The V gene is TRBV19, the J gene TRBJ1-5; the D gene is possibly TRBD1 (6 bases). CDR1 LNHDA and CDR2 SQIVND come from the germline V gene (reference sequence). The ends were cut back, 7 bases at V and 10 bases at J, with 20 bases in the middle. The CDR3 consists of 14 residues. Here the CDR3 reads CASTPGGARRPQHF. In DNA form, the CDR3 reads TGTGCCAGTACCCCGGGGGGGGCACGACGACCCCAGCATTTT.

The chain links TRBV7-9 to TRBJ2-2; possible D gene TRBD1, 6 bases. Trimming removed 5 bases from V and 0 bases from J, with 10 bases in between. Germline CDR1 SEHNR, CDR2 FQNEAQ (reference sequence). The CDR3 runs 15 residues. As DNA, the CDR3 is TGTGCCAGCAGCCGACAGGTTACGAACACCGGGGAGCTGTTTTTT. Its protein is CASSRQVTNTGELFF.

This chain uses TRBV4-1 with TRBJ2-3; TRBD1 matches 9 bases. Germline CDR1 is MGHRA and CDR2 is YSYEKL. CDR3 size: 15 residues. Losses at the gene ends were 5 bases for V and 4 bases for J; bases not matched to a gene: 7. The CDR3, as DNA: TGCGCCAGCAGCGACGGACAGGGGAACGCAGATACGCAGTATTTT. Amino acid sequence: CASSDGQGNADTQYF.